This entry is about one TCR beta chain. Its target is not known. The record originates from a study of T cell repertoires in cytomegalovirus infection. Study background: Based on public TCR beta signatures, there were indications of CMV infection and of a matching HLA type.

TCRdb fed the reads into MiXCR, producing one record per CDR3 protein. Among about 360,000 distinct CDR3 sequences listed, about 35% were seen once. With 5 bases removed from V and 12 bases from J, the gap between germline ends came to 17 bases. There are 12 residues in the CDR3. Germline CDR1 DFQATT, CDR2 SNEGSKA (reference sequence). Study-wide results and limits: HLA-C-restricted CMV-specific TCR beta clonotypes were dominant in the ex vivo response.

The receptor was derived from a human donor in good health (CMV status not recorded). Some clones in this sample may be carry-over from other donors' samples. The specimen was cultured PBMCs, collected from culture after CMV antigen stimulation. This sequence joins TRBV20-1 and TRBJ1-5; D is unclear. CDR3 DNA: TGCAGTGCTCGCTCCGGGTCCACCGGCCAGCATTTT. Amino acid sequence: CSARSGSTGQHF.